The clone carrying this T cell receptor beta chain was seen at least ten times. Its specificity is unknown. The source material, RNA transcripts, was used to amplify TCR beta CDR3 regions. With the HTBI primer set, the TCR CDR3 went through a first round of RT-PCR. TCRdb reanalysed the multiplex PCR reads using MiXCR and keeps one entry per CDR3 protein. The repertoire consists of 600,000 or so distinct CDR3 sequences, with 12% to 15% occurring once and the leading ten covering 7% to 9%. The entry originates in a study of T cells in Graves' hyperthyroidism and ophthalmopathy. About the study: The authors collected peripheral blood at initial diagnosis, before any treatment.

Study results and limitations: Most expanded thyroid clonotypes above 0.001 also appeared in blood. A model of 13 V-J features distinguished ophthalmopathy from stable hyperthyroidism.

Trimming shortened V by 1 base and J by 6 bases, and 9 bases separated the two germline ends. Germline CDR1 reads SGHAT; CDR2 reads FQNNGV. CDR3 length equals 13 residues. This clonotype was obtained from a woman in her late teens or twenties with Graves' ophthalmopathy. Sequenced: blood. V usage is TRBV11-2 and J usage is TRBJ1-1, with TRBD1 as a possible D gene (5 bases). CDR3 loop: CASSLVGEAEAFF. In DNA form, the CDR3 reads TGTGCCAGCAGCTTAGTGGGGGAGGCTGAAGCTTTCTTT.